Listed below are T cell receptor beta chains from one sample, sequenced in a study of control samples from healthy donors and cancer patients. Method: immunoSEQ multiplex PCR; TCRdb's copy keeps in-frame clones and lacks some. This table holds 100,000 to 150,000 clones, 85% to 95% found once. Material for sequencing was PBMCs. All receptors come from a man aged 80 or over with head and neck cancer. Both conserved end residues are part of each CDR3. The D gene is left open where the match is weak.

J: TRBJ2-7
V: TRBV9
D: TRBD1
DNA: TGTGCCAGCAGCCTGGGGACAGGGATGTACGAGCAGTACTTC
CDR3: CASSLGTGMYEQYF

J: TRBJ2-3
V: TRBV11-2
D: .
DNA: TGTGCCAGCAGCTTTGGGGGCGCCGGACAGAGGGCTACAGATACGCAGTATTTT
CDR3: CASSFGGAGQRATDTQYF

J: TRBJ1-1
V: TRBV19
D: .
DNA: TGTGCCAGTAGTAGCACGGGACGGATGAACACTGAAGCTTTCTTT
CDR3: CASSSTGRMNTEAFF

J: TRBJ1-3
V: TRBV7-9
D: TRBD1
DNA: TGTGCCAGCAGCCGGGACAGCTTTTCTGGAAACACCATATATTTT
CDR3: CASSRDSFSGNTIYF

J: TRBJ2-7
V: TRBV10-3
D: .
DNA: TGTGCCATCAGTGACCTAGCTTACTACGAGCAGTACTTC
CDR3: CAISDLAYYEQYF

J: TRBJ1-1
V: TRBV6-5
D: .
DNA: TGTGCCAGCAACAACAGGAACACTGAAGCTTTCTTT
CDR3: CASNNRNTEAFF

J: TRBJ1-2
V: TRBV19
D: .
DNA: TGTGCCAGTAGTACAGACCGGGACCCCGATGGCTACACCTTC
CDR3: CASSTDRDPDGYTF

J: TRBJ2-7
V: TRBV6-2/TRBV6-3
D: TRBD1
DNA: TGTGCCAGCAGTTCAGGGACAGAAGGCCTTCCCCTCGAGCAGTACTTC
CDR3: CASSSGTEGLPLEQYF

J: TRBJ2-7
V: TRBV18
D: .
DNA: TGTGCCAGCTCACCCTTAGGCGACGAGCAGTACTTC
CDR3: CASSPLGDEQYF

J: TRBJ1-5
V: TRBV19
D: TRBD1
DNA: TGTGCCAGTAGTCCTCACCACGGGACAGGCAACAATCAGCCCCAGCATTTT
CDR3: CASSPHHGTGNNQPQHF

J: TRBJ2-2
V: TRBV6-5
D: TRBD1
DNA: TGTGCCAGCAGCTGGACAGGGTTGACCGGGGAGCTGTTTTTT
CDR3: CASSWTGLTGELFF

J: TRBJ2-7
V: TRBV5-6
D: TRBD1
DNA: TGTGCCAGCAGCTTTGGGACAGGCTCCTACGAGCAGTACTTC
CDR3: CASSFGTGSYEQYF